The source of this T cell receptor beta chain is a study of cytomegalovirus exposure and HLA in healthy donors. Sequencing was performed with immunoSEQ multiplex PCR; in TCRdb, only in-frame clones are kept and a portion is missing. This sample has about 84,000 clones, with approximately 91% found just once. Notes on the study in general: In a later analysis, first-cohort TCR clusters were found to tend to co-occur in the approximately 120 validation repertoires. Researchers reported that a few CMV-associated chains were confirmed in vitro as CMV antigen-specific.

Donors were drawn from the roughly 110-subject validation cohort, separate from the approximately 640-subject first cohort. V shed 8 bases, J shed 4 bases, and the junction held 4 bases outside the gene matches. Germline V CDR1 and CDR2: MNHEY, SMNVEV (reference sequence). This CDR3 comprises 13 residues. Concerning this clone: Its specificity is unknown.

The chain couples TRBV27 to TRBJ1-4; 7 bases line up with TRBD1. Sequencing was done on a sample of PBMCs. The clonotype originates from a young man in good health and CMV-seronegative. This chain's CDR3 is CASQDRHNEKLFF. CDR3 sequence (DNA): TGTGCCAGCCAGGACAGGCATAATGAAAAACTGTTTTTT.